The 9 T cell receptor beta chains reported below all come from one sample, sequenced in a study of blood T cell repertoires in COVID-19. Clones were sequenced by immunoSEQ multiplex PCR, and TCRdb holds only the in-frame ones, with some missing. The table lists about 200,000 clones, about 80% of them singletons. Material: PBMCs or T cells enriched from blood (not recorded which). These receptors came from a woman aged 50 to 60 who had been exposed to COVID-19.

The genes are TRBV2 and TRBJ1-6, with unresolved D. This CDR3 is built from 17 residues. Germline CDR1 reads SNHLY; CDR2 reads FYNNEI. V was cut by 5 bases and J by 1 base, with 15 bases left in between. The CDR3 coding sequence is TGTGCCAGCAGTATTCGTCGGGAGTTTTCCTATAATTCACCCCTCCACTTT. Amino acids: CASSIRREFSYNSPLHF.

V usage is TRBV18 and J usage is TRBJ2-1, with a tentative D call TRBD2 (6 bases). V was cut by 0 bases and J by 2 bases, with 8 bases left in between. Germline V gene data show CDR1 as KGHSH and CDR2 as LQKENI. The CDR3 runs 15 residues. The CDR3, as DNA: TGTGCCAGCTCACCACCGGAGGGCCCCTACAATGAGCAGTTCTTC. Translated, it gives CASSPPEGPYNEQFF.

This clone was seen only once. The rearrangement joins TRBV29-1 to TRBJ2-1; 11 bases fit TRBD1. There are 16 residues in the CDR3. Looked up from germline, CDR1 is SQVTM and CDR2 is ANQGSEA. J was trimmed by 7 bases and V by 3 bases; bases with no gene match: 11. CDR3 coding DNA: TGCAGCGTTGACAAAAAGGGGACAGGGGGGAAAAATGAGCAGTTCTTC. Amino acids: CSVDKKGTGGKNEQFF.

The chain has TRBV9 and TRBJ2-7; tentative D call: TRBD2 (7 bases). V was cut by 2 bases and J by 2 bases, with 11 bases left in between. CDR1 and CDR2 (germline): SGDLS, YYNGEE. The CDR3 is 14 residues long. The CDR3 protein is CASSVGGDTYEQYF. CDR3 bases: TGTGCCAGCAGCGTGGGGGGGGACACCTACGAGCAGTACTTC.

J is TRBJ1-5 and V is TRBV7-6, with D possibly matching TRBD1 (5 bases). Trimming shortened V by 0 bases and J by 6 bases, and 9 bases separated the two germline ends. The CDR3 sequence is 14 residues long. CDR1 and CDR2 (germline): SGHVS, FNYEAQ. The CDR3: CASSLASQGQPQHF. The DNA of the CDR3 is TGTGCCAGCAGCTTAGCATCTCAGGGTCAGCCCCAGCATTTT. Variable domain in full (rest from reference TRBV7-6 and TRBJ1-5): GAGVSQSPRYKVTKRGQDVALRCDPISGHVSLYWYRQALGQGPEFLTYFNYEAQQDKSGLPNDRFSAERPEGSISTLTIQRTEQRDSAMYRCASSLASQGQPQHFGDGTRLSIL.

The CDR3 DNA follows: TGTGCCAGCAGTTGGGGGACTAGCGGGGGTGGGCAGCTGTTTTTT. Protein product: CASSWGTSGGGQLFF. This sequence joins TRBV2 and TRBJ2-2; 14 bases map to TRBD2. After removal of 5 bases from V and 12 bases from J, the junction contained 8 bases not matched to a gene. The CDR3 runs 15 residues. Germline assignment: CDR1 SNHLY and CDR2 FYNNEI.

The table lists this clone with a count of one. J is TRBJ1-1 and V is TRBV19; possibly TRBD1 for D (6 bases). V dropped 6 bases and J dropped 6 bases, with 17 bases sitting between them. The germline CDR1 and CDR2 sequences are LNHDA and SQIVND (reference sequence). This CDR3 is built from 14 residues. CDR3 DNA: TGTGCCAGTAGGAACAAATACGACAGGCCTGAAGCTTTCTTT. Amino acid sequence: CASRNKYDRPEAFF.

The chain combines TRBV3-1 (or the pseudogene TRBV3-2) with TRBJ2-4, with D possibly being TRBD2 (6 bases). The germline V and J ends were trimmed by 4 bases and 0 bases, with 19 bases remaining between them. Germline CDR1 reads LGHDT; CDR2 reads YNNKEL (reference sequence). The CDR3 sequence is 18 residues long. Here the CDR3 DNA reads TGTGCCAGCAGCCGGCCCACTCTTCCGGGACTAGCCAAAAACATTCAGTACTTC. This encodes CASSRPTLPGLAKNIQYF.

The chain links TRBV7-6 to TRBJ2-7; D is perhaps TRBD1 (5 bases). The CDR3 is 15 amino acids. V lost 5 bases, J lost 0 bases, and 14 bases lay in between. Per germline, CDR1 SGHVS and CDR2 FNYEAQ. The CDR3 nucleotides read TGTGCCAGCAGCCCCCGCTATGACAGCTCCTACGAGCAGTACTTC. The encoded protein is CASSPRYDSSYEQYF. Combining the CDR3 with reference TRBV7-6 and TRBJ2-7 gives the whole variable domain GAGVSQSPRYKVTKRGQDVALRCDPISGHVSLYWYRQALGQGPEFLTYFNYEAQQDKSGLPNDRFSAERPEGSISTLTIQRTEQRDSAMYRCASSPRYDSSYEQYFGPGTRLTVT.